One and the same sample provided the 14 T cell receptor beta chains below, sequenced in a study of cytomegalovirus exposure and HLA in healthy donors. PCR was performed using 60 Vbeta and 13 Jbeta primers. TCRdb's table, derived via immunoSEQ multiplex PCR, lists solely in-frame clones and lacks some. The sample shows some 150,000 clones, roughly four fifths of them seen only once. Sequencing was done on a sample of PBMCs. The receptors stem from a woman between 45 and 65 years old in good health and CMV-seropositive.

The chain joins TRBV19 to TRBJ1-1; 7 positions match TRBD1. The CDR3 sequence is 14 residues long. Germline V lookup: CDR1 LNHDA, CDR2 SQIVND (reference sequence). Losses at the gene ends were 8 bases for V and 2 bases for J; bases not matched to a gene: 8. The CDR3 reads CASGWRGGNTEAFF. The DNA of the CDR3 is TGTGCCAGTGGATGGAGAGGGGGCAACACTGAAGCTTTCTTT.

The gene calls are TRBV30 and TRBJ1-5; D call uncertain. V was trimmed by 1 base and J by 4 bases, leaving 11 bases between them. CDR1 and CDR2 from the germline V gene are GTSNPN and SVGIG (reference sequence). The CDR3 contains 14 residues. Written as DNA, the CDR3 is TGTGCCTGGAGTGATGGGCAGCTAAATCAGCCCCAGCATTTT. It is translated as CAWSDGQLNQPQHF.

The CDR3 loop is CASSLLAVNTGELFF. CDR3 DNA sequence: TGTGCCAGCAGTTTATTGGCGGTGAACACCGGGGAGCTGTTTTTT. The V gene is TRBV28, the J gene TRBJ2-2; D unclear. Between the trimmed V and J ends, which lost 1 base and 1 base, there was a span of 7 bases. Germline values: CDR1 MDHEN, CDR2 SYDVKM. The CDR3 is 15 amino acids.

The gene calls are TRBV5-4 and TRBJ2-7; no clear D gene. CDR3 length equals 15 residues. Germline V gene lookup returns CDR1 SGHNT and CDR2 YYREEE (reference sequence). Trimming removed 1 base from V and 0 bases from J, with 11 bases in between. Written as DNA, the CDR3 is TGTGCCAGCAGCTTGCCGGGTTCGGGCTCCTACGAGCAGTACTTC. Translation gives CASSLPGSGSYEQYF.

J is TRBJ1-6 and V is TRBV4-3; unclear D gene. The V gene lost 0 bases and the J gene lost 0 bases, with 12 bases spanning the gap. In germline, CDR1 is LGHNA, CDR2 YSLEER. The CDR3 consists of 18 residues. This CDR3 reads CASSQEIARDSYNSPLHF. DNA of the CDR3: TGCGCCAGCAGCCAAGAGATCGCGAGGGACTCCTATAATTCACCCCTCCACTTT.

J is TRBJ2-2 and V is TRBV5-1; TRBD1 might be the D (5 bases). The CDR3 is 16 amino acids. Germline V gene lookup returns CDR1 SGHRS and CDR2 YFSETQ. V lost 0 bases and J 0 bases, leaving 9 bases between the germline ends. The CDR3 DNA sequence: TGCGCCAGCAGCTTGGGCAGGGTAACGAACACCGGGGAGCTGTTTTTT. This gives the protein CASSLGRVTNTGELFF.

The rearrangement joins TRBV27 to TRBJ1-2; 8 bases are a match to TRBD1. CDR1 and CDR2 (germline): MNHEY, SMNVEV (reference sequence). V was clipped by 5 bases and J by 4 bases; unmatched bases: 21. This CDR3 spans 19 amino acids. The CDR3 is CASSIGLGQGAPLSYGYTF. The DNA of the CDR3 is TGTGCCAGCAGTATAGGGCTGGGGCAGGGGGCCCCCCTTAGCTATGGCTACACCTTC.

In nucleotides, the CDR3 is TGTGCCAGCAGCTTAGATGGGGGGACAGGCGACGATGAGCAGTTCTTC. Amino acids: CASSLDGGTGDDEQFF. This rearrangement joins TRBV11-3 to TRBJ2-1, with 8 positions matching TRBD1. After removal of 0 bases from V and 8 bases from J, the junction contained 9 bases not matched to a gene. The CDR3 runs to 16 residues. Germline values: CDR1 SGHNT, CDR2 YENEEA. Full variable domain (missing parts from reference TRBV11-3 and TRBJ2-1): EAGVVQSPRYKIIEKKQPVAFWCNPISGHNTLYWYLQNLGQGPELLIRYENEEAVDDSQLPKDRFSAERLKGVDSTLKIQPAELGDSAVYLCASSLDGGTGDDEQFFGPGTRLTVL.

The chain uses TRBV30 and TRBJ2-2, with 10 bases matching TRBD2. V gave up 7 bases and J gave up 5 bases; unmatched junction bases: 10. Looked up from germline, CDR1 is GTSNPN and CDR2 is SVGIG (reference sequence). CDR3 length equals 15 residues. The CDR3 protein is CAYQLAGPFTGELFF. The CDR3, as DNA: TGTGCCTACCAACTAGCGGGACCTTTTACCGGGGAGCTGTTTTTT.

The gene calls are TRBV5-6 and TRBJ2-3; a weak D match, TRBD1 (5 bases). CDR3 length: 14 residues. Germline values: CDR1 SGHDT, CDR2 YYEEEE. V was shortened by 3 bases and J by 1 base, with 9 bases between the two germline ends. CDR3 nucleotides: TGTGCCAGCAGCTCAATGGGGCGCACAGATACGCAGTATTTT. Translating it yields CASSSMGRTDTQYF.

The rearrangement joins TRBV19 to TRBJ1-6; 9 bases fit TRBD1. The germline V gene has CDR1 LNHDA and CDR2 SQIVND (reference sequence). With 9 bases clipped from V and 8 bases from J, the junction kept 5 bases outside the gene matches. The CDR3 is 13 residues long. The DNA of the CDR3 is TGTGCCAGCACGCGACAGGGGGATTCACCCCTCCACTTT. It codes for CASTRQGDSPLHF.

This chain links TRBV10-3 with TRBJ2-1; 8 nucleotides line up with TRBD1. There are 12 residues in the CDR3. J was trimmed by 15 bases and V by 3 bases; bases with no gene match: 7. CDR1 and CDR2 from the germline V gene are ENHRY and SYGVKD. The CDR3 DNA sequence: TGTGCCATCAGTGACGGTGGGACAGGCGGGTTCTTC. This sequence encodes CAISDGGTGGFF.

With regard to this clone: At the DNA level, this CDR3 is encoded by other sequences in the same sample as well. This chain joins TRBV7-9 and TRBJ1-1; D is perhaps TRBD1 (6 bases). Germline CDR1 reads SEHNR; CDR2 reads FQNEAQ (reference sequence). The CDR3 is 13 amino acids. Between the trimmed V and J ends, which lost 4 bases and 1 base, there was a span of 7 bases. As DNA, the CDR3 is TGTGCCAGCAGCTGGACAGCGAACACTGAAGCTTTCTTT. It yields the protein CASSWTANTEAFF.

This clone appeared once. J is TRBJ2-3 and V is TRBV5-1; 9 bases map to TRBD2. V was clipped by 4 bases and J by 2 bases; unmatched bases: 11. Germline lookup yields CDR1 SGHRS and CDR2 YFSETQ. The CDR3 covers 17 residues. The CDR3 loop reads CASSPPLAGVHTDTQYF. The DNA of the CDR3 is TGCGCCAGCAGCCCTCCCTTAGCGGGAGTTCACACAGATACGCAGTATTTT. Full variable domain (remainder filled in from reference TRBV5-1 and TRBJ2-3): KAGVTQTPRYLIKTRGQQVTLSCSPISGHRSVSWYQQTPGQGLQFLFEYFSETQRNKGNFPGRFSGRQFSNSRSEMNVSTLELGDSALYLCASSPPLAGVHTDTQYFGPGTRLTVL.